This entry describes one T cell receptor beta chain. The method was immunoSEQ multiplex PCR; TCRdb's version includes in-frame clones alone and lacks a portion of them. The table records more than 110,000 clones, over 75% of them present only once. Per the germline V gene, CDR1 is SNHLY and CDR2 is FYNNEI. The CDR3 extends over 14 amino acids. V dropped 8 bases and J dropped 3; count of bases not matched to a gene: 9. The data originate from a study of T cell responses to AZD1222 COVID-19 vaccine. The receptor was derived from an adult in good health. This rearrangement joins TRBV2 to TRBJ2-5, with 7 bases matching TRBD2. The sequencing here drew on peripheral blood, taken on day 0 of AZD1222 vaccination. For the CDR3, the DNA is TGTGCCAGCGGCCCCGGGGACTACAAAGAGACCCAGTACTTC. Its protein product is CASGPGDYKETQYF.